This entry describes one TCR beta chain. Its specific antigen is unknown. Base qualities are missing; no much larger clone stands one base away. Peripheral blood CD8+ and CD4+ T cells from healthy donors, Susac syndrome patients and multiple sclerosis patients were profiled using high-throughput TCR beta sequencing. The multiple sclerosis controls were treatment-naive patients who had stable or active relapsing-remitting disease and met the revised McDonald criteria. CD8+ TEMRA cells were enriched by FACS, while bulk CD8+ and CD4+ T cells were purified by magnetic negative isolation. Blood was collected in EDTA tubes and processed within 24 hours, with PBMCs isolated through density gradient centrifugation. PBMCs intended for TCR sequencing were cryopreserved in liquid nitrogen and were subsequently thawed in a 37 degrees C water bath. Purity of sorted or isolated CD4+, CD8+ and CD8+ TEMRA cells was at least 90%.

RNA was extracted with the RNeasy kit and roughly 0.45 to 1 ug was reverse transcribed using random hexamers. The immunoSEQ multiplex PCR assay, which covers 54 Vbeta and 13 Jbeta segments, was used to amplify TCR beta CDR3 regions. PCR amplification bias was corrected using a synthetic template baseline for primer optimization and computational correction. In the paper's pipeline: Reads were annotated to V, D and J genes according to IMGT and were analyzed with immunoSEQ Analyzer, with only productive sequences retained. Clonality was computed as one minus Shannon entropy normalized by log2 of the number of productive unique sequences. For each patient and control, public and private clones were evaluated within the 100 most prevalent clones. Susac-specific clones were defined as absent from healthy and MS cohorts, approximately 1,000 published viral clones and other ImmuneACCESS disease sequences. TCRdb reran the public reads through fastp at Q25 and MiXCR, keeping productive beta chains. CDR3 protein sequences are deduplicated, and each keeps its most common genes and DNA. TCRdb, rather than the study authors, made the V and J calls. The sample records 300,000 or so distinct CDR3 sequences, about 90% of which are singletons. Clones ranked in the top ten supply 0.06% to 0.075% of the sample.

The data stem from a study of CD8 T cells in Susac syndrome (dated by TCRdb to about 2019). General notes on the study: Whether CD8+ T cell activation and differentiation in Susac syndrome was antigen driven was tested using repertoire sequencing. The research as a whole found: The study acknowledged that relatively few individuals were included in the TCR sequencing and HLA analysis.

The germline V end is reduced by 7 bases and the J end by 3 bases; junction bases left unmatched: 4. Looking up the germline V gene yields CDR1 SQVTM and CDR2 ANQGSEA. Inclusive of the bounding cysteine and phenylalanine, the CDR3 is 12 residues long. The sequence is cut down to CDR3 DNA, 36 bases in frame from base 1. Specimen: CD4+ T cells from PBMCs. The sequence is built from TRBV29-1 and TRBJ2-5; 8 middle bases align to TRBD1. This receptor was obtained from a human donor with multiple sclerosis. In nucleotide form, the sequence is TGCAGCGATAAACAGGGGGAAGAGACCCAGTACTTC. Its product reads: CSDKQGEETQYF.